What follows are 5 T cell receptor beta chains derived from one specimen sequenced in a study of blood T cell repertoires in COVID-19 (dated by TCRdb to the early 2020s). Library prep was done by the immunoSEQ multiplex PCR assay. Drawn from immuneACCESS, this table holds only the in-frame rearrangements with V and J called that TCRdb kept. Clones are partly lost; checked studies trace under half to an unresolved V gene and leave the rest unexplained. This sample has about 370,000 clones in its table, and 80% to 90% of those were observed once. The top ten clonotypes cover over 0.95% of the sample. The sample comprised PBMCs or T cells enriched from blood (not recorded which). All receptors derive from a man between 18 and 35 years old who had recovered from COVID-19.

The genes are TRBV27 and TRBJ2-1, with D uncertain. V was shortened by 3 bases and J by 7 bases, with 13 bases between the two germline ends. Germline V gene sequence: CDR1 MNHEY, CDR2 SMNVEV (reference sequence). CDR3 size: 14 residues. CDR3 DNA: TGTGCCAGCAGTTTGGCCCCTCCGTGGAATGAGCAGTTCTTC. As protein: CASSLAPPWNEQFF.

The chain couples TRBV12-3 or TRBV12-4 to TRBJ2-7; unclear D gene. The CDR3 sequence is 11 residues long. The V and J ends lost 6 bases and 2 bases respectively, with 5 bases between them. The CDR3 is CASSLTYEQYF. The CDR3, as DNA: TGTGCCAGCAGCCTTACCTACGAGCAGTACTTC.

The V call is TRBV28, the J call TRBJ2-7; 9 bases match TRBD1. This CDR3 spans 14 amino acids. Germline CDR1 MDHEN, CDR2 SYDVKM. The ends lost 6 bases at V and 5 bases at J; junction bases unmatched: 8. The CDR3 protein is CASRGTGSINEQYF. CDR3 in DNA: TGTGCCAGCAGGGGGACAGGGAGTATCAACGAGCAGTACTTC. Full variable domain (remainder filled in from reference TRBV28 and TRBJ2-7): DVKVTQSSRYLVKRTGEKVFLECVQDMDHENMFWYRQDPGLGLRLIYFSYDVKMKEKGDIPEGYSVSREKKERFSLILESASTNQTSMYLCASRGTGSINEQYFGPGTRLTVT.

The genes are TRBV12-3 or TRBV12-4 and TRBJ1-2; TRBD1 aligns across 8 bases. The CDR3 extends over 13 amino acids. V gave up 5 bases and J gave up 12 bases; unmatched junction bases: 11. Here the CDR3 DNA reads TGTGCCAGCAGTCCCCTCAGGACAGGGTCCGACACCTTC. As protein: CASSPLRTGSDTF.

The CDR3, as DNA: TGTGCCAGCAGCTTCTTAGAGACGGGGAACAATGAGCAGTTCTTC. Translating gives CASSFLETGNNEQFF. This rearrangement joins TRBV13 to TRBJ2-1; possible D gene TRBD2, 5 bases. V was clipped by 3 bases and J by 5 bases, with 14 bases between them. Germline lookup yields CDR1 PRHDT and CDR2 FYEKMQ (reference sequence). This CDR3 has 15 amino acids.